This TCR beta chain was sequenced during a study of cytomegalovirus exposure and HLA in healthy donors. Background on the study: Drawn from HLA-typed donors, around 85 million unique TCRs were held in an early data release. Broader study findings: Accurate HLA-A and HLA-B prediction from TCR beta sequences was reported for most subjects. A later analysis found that most CMV-associated TCR beta chains appeared HLA-restricted. In a later analysis, parvovirus B19, influenza, CMV and Epstein-Barr virus appeared linked to several top co-occurrence clusters.

Primers: 60 Vbeta forward and 13 Jbeta reverse. Some clones are missing from TCRdb's copy, which holds only in-frame ones; the method was immunoSEQ multiplex PCR. The repertoire holds more than 110,000 clones, with about 80% as singletons. Germline assignment: CDR1 MDHEN and CDR2 SYDVKM. This CDR3 region has 13 residues. With 9 bases clipped from V and 5 bases from J, the junction kept 6 bases outside the gene matches. A remark on this clone: Its antigen remains unknown.

V and J are TRBV28 and TRBJ2-7; 11 positions agree with TRBD1. This receptor was taken from a male donor in good health and CMV-seronegative. Input material: PBMCs. Here the CDR3 reads CASKDRGPHEQYF. The CDR3 DNA reads as TGTGCCAGTAAGGACAGGGGGCCCCACGAGCAGTACTTC.